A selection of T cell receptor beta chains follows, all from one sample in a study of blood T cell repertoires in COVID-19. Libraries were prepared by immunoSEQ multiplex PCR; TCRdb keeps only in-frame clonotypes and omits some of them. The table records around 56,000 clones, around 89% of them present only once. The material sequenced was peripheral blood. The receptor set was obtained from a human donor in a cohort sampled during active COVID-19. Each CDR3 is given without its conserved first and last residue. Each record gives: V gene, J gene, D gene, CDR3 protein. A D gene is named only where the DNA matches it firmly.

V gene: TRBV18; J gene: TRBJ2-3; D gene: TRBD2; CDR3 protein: ASSPLGTSGNTDTQY
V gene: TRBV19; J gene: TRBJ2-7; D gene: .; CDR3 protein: ASSSQGYEQY
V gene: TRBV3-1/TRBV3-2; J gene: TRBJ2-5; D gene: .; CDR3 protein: ASSPDYQETQY
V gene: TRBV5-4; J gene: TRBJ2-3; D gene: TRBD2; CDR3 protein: ASSLRVAGMDTQY
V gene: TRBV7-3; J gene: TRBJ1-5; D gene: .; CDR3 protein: ASSVDRNQPQH
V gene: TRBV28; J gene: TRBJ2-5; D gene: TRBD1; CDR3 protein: ASSPRQGMETQY
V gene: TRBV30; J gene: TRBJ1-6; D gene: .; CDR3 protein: AWSIEDNSPLH
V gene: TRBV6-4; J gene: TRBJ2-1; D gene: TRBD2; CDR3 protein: ASRAGPDRNEQF
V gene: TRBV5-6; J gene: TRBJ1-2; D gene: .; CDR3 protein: ASSLLAANYGYT
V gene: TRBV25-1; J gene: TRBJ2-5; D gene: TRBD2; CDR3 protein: ASSDPKTSQGETQY
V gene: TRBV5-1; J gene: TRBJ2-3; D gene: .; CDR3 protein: ASSLYTGLVDTQY
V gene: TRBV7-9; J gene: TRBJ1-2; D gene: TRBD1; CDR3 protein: ASNGQGPLGGYT